This is a list of T cell receptor beta chains from one sample in a study of T cell changes during pregnancy in multiple sclerosis. The method was immunoSEQ multiplex PCR; TCRdb's version includes in-frame clones alone and lacks a portion of them. The sample has 35,000 to 40,000 clones, nearly 90% seen once; the top ten hold 0.55% to 0.7%. The sample consisted of CD4+ T cells from peripheral blood mononuclear cells, taken in the second trimester of pregnancy. These receptors were collected from a female donor with multiple sclerosis, enrolled in a pregnancy study. Both conserved end residues are trimmed from each CDR3.

len | v_gene | CDR3aa
13 | TRBV7-9 | ASSPIRGGSYEQY
12 | TRBV18 | ASSPPADSYEQY
12 | TRBV10-3 | AISENYEADTQY
16 | TRBV19 | ASSIGGGAAGRTGELF
11 | TRBV6-5 | ASSFQTNYGYT
14 | TRBV4-2 | ASSQGRSGGSEKLF
14 | TRBV5-8 | ASSLGGSGAKETQY
12 | TRBV11-2 | ASRIAGGPPEQF
12 | TRBV5-1 | ASSFGAGYNEQF
12 | TRBV4-1 | ASSPFRQGYEQY
12 | TRBV4-1 | ASSPDSPLNTIY
10 | TRBV30 | AWIGGYNEQF
12 | TRBV30 | AWRTGGRDNEQF
12 | TRBV15 | ATSTRKTGQPQH
13 | TRBV27 | ASRRDRGSAGELF
13 | TRBV27 | ASSLRDRGYETQY
14 | TRBV30 | AWSVSFRGQDQPQH
13 | TRBV15 | ATSRGQGAPDTQY
11 | TRBV5-4 | ASSFSGSYEQY
13 | TRBV27 | ASSLSAVMNTEAF
13 | TRBV12-1 | ASSPPGTGVLEQY
14 | TRBV18 | ASSPMGGPIGETQY
13 | TRBV6-1 | ASSGLSGGTDTQY
16 | TRBV7-6 | ASSPGRGSLYSNQPQH
14 | TRBV4-2 | ASSNPGSPTNEKLF
11 | TRBV11-2 | ASSHGTVYEAF
11 | TRBV7-3 | ASSRQGAGEQY
13 | TRBV6-1 | ASSARTVSGNTIY
14 | TRBV4-1 | ASSQENNLNTGELF
11 | TRBV27 | ASSFGRNYGYT
14 | TRBV5-1 | ASSLGDTSGANVLT
12 | TRBV11-1 | ASSRSWDNYEQY
13 | TRBV6-5 | ASSYGLAAPYEQY
8 | TRBV20-1 | SAREETQY
10 | TRBV4-2 | ASSSTSSEQF
16 | TRBV27 | ASTHSDRARVVEETQY
15 | TRBV11-2 | ASSLDDRLAGVETQY
11 | TRBV30 | AWSVAGLETQY
10 | TRBV6-5 | ASSYDTYGYT
10 | TRBV7-2 | ASSLVGSVAF
11 | TRBV7-2 | ASSLVRGYEQY
13 | TRBV7-9 | ASSATSRSTDTQY
11 | TRBV5-8 | ASTFQPQETQY
13 | TRBV5-1 | ASRPDRGTSNEQF
10 | TRBV15 | ATSRPGDTQY
12 | TRBV7-2 | ASRLGLYNTEAF
12 | TRBV2 | ASSGLARMDIQY
9 | TRBV20-1 | SATVPAAQY
14 | TRBV19 | ASSTDGTSGRARQF
11 | TRBV30 | AWSPRARETQY
9 | TRBV7-2 | ASSGLYEQY
13 | TRBV5-8 | ASRRGPAGVLIQY
12 | TRBV28 | ASSLLGGTRKLF
14 | TRBV14 | ASSQLGTSGNHEQF
11 | TRBV19 | ASSPSGTYEQY
10 | TRBV2 | ASSRVGTEAF
13 | TRBV7-2 | ASSFSGPLTGELF
11 | TRBV7-9 | ASSLQGRDGAF
13 | TRBV27 | ASSLRGQGVTEAF
12 | TRBV19 | ASSSGTGTGEQY